The clone carrying this TCR beta chain was recorded a few times. Its target is not known. This specimen belongs to a study of T cell responses to AZD1222 COVID-19 vaccine. Study outcomes and limitations: White British donors predominated, females outnumbered males, and clonal diversity was possibly underestimated.

TCRdb's table, derived via immunoSEQ multiplex PCR, lists solely in-frame clones and lacks some. The table shows about 150,000 clones, with 86% occurring only once. Germline V CDR1 and CDR2: ENHRY, SYGVKD. The J segment lost 7 bases and the V segment lost 2 bases, leaving 8 bases of the junction unmatched. The length of the CDR3 is 16 residues. This chain links TRBV10-3 with TRBJ2-5; TRBD2 matches 12 bases. Material: peripheral blood, obtained on day 0 of MenACWY control vaccination. The clonotype originates from an adult in good health. CDR3 coding DNA: TGTGCCATCAGTGAGGGGCTAGCGGGAGGGCCTGTGACCCAGTACTTC. It is translated as CAISEGLAGGPVTQYF.